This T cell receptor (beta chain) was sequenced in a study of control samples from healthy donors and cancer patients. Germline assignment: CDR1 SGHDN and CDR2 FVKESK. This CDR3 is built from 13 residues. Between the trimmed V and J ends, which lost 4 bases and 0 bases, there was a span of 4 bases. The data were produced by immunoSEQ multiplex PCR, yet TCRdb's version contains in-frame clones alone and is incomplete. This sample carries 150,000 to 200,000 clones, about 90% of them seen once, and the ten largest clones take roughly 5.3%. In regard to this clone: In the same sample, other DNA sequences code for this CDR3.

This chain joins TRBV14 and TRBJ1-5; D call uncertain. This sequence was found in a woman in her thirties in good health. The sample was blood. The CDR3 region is CASSLYSNQPQHF. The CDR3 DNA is TGTGCCAGCAGCCTCTATAGCAATCAGCCCCAGCATTTT.